The 31 T cell receptor beta chains given below trace back to one sample, sequenced in a study of cytomegalovirus exposure and HLA in healthy donors (dated by TCRdb to 2017 to 2019). The method behind the library was the immunoSEQ multiplex PCR assay. For the multiplex PCR, a mixture combining 60 forward primers for TCR Vbeta segments and 13 reverse primers for TCR Jbeta segments was used. TCRdb obtained this table from immuneACCESS and retained in-frame rearrangements with V and J assigned. These tables miss some clones; where compared with another copy, unresolved V genes account for less than half of the shortfall, and the remainder is unexplained. Counted in this sample were 100,000 to 150,000 clones; 77% of them appeared once. In total, the top ten clones hold about 13% of the sample. What was sequenced was PBMCs. The receptor source for this set is a woman aged 35 to 49 in good health and CMV-seropositive.

CDR3 DNA sequence: TGTGCCTGGAGTCCCGGAAGGACAGGGAGCCAGCCCCAGCATTTT. Protein product: CAWSPGRTGSQPQHF. The chain combines TRBV30 with TRBJ1-5; 8 bases agree with TRBD1. Germline CDR1 GTSNPN, CDR2 SVGIG (reference sequence). CDR3 length equals 15 residues. V shed 2 bases and J 7 bases; nucleotides not matched to a gene: 10.

The rearrangement uses TRBV6-6 and TRBJ2-7; 7 nucleotides align to TRBD1. V trimming: 0 bases; J trimming: 4 bases; junction bases outside the gene matches: 3. The CDR3 contains 14 residues. The V gene's germline CDR1 is MNHNY and CDR2 SVGAGI (reference sequence). The CDR3 DNA sequence: TGTGCCAGCAGTTACTCGACAGGGAAATACGAGCAGTACTTC. It encodes CASSYSTGKYEQYF.

V gene TRBV4-2 combines with J gene TRBJ2-1; 8 bases line up with TRBD2. The CDR3 length is 17 residues. The germline CDR1 and CDR2 sequences are LGHNA and YNFKEQ. With 2 bases clipped from V and 5 bases from J, the junction kept 11 bases outside the gene matches. The CDR3 coding sequence is TGTGCCAGCAGCCAACTACCAGCGGGAGTTGTAAACAATGAGCAGTTCTTC. Protein sequence: CASSQLPAGVVNNEQFF.

The chain joins TRBV10-1 to TRBJ2-3; 13 bases map to TRBD2. CDR1 and CDR2 (germline): WNHNN, SYGVQD (reference sequence). With 3 bases clipped from V and 6 bases from J, the junction kept 3 bases outside the gene matches. This CDR3 spans 15 amino acids. CDR3 sequence (DNA): TGCGCCAGCAGTGAAGGACTAGCGGGAGTGGATACGCAGTATTTT. Translation: CASSEGLAGVDTQYF.

The chain couples TRBV2 to TRBJ2-5; a weak D match, TRBD1 (6 bases). TRBJ2-7 explains the end of the DNA better; the J call may be wrong. Looked up from germline, CDR1 is SNHLY and CDR2 is FYNNEI. The CDR3 is made up of 17 amino acids. The CDR3 spells CASRERGTGTRDYEQYF. The CDR3 DNA is TGTGCCAGCAGGGAGAGGGGAACCGGGACACGGGACTACGAGCAGTACTTC.

This clone has only a few counts. The chain employs TRBV7-3 and TRBJ2-7; D remains unclear. Trimming removed 3 bases from V and 7 bases from J, with 13 bases in between. CDR3 length: 13 residues. Looked up from germline, CDR1 is SGHTA and CDR2 is FQGTGA. CDR3 nucleotide sequence: TGTGCCAGCAGCTTGGCTCCCAGTCGAGAGCAGTACTTC. Translation: CASSLAPSREQYF.

The chain joins TRBV6-5 to TRBJ1-2, with 8 bases identical to TRBD1. The CDR3 has 15 residues. The V and J ends lost 6 bases and 4 bases, in that order; junction bases with no gene match: 10. The V gene's germline CDR1 is MNHEY and CDR2 SVGAGI. The CDR3 loop is CASRHPGGAGYGYTF. DNA for the CDR3: TGTGCCAGCAGACATCCAGGGGGCGCGGGCTATGGCTACACCTTC.

This rearrangement joins TRBV5-1 to TRBJ2-1; TRBD1 matches 8 bases. Trimming removed 4 bases from V and 10 bases from J; junction bases left unmatched: 4. Germline CDR1 reads SGHRS; CDR2 reads YFSETQ. This CDR3 has 12 residues. The CDR3 DNA reads as TGCGCCAGCAGCATCGACAGGGGAGAGCAGTTCTTC. Its translation: CASSIDRGEQFF.

In its sample, this clone was seen once. The chain uses TRBV7-9 and TRBJ2-7; 8 bases match TRBD1. The germline CDR1 and CDR2 sequences are SEHNR and FQNEAQ (reference sequence). CDR3 length: 15 amino acids. V dropped 4 bases and J dropped 0; count of bases not matched to a gene: 5. The CDR3 nucleotides are TGTGCCAGCAGCTCAACAGGGGGGAGCTCCTACGAGCAGTACTTC. Its protein is CASSSTGGSSYEQYF.

The chain links TRBV11-3 to TRBJ2-1; 9 bases are a match to TRBD2. The CDR3 is made up of 15 amino acids. V gave up 3 bases and J gave up 0 bases; unmatched junction bases: 0. Germline CDR1 SGHNT, CDR2 YENEEA. Written as DNA, the CDR3 is TGTGCCAGCAGCTTTAGCGGGGGCTCCTACAATGAGCAGTTCTTC. Translation gives CASSFSGGSYNEQFF.

The J gene is TRBJ2-1, the V gene TRBV7-3; 11 nucleotides match TRBD2. The V segment lost 2 bases and the J segment 6 bases; nucleotides outside the gene matches: 0. Germline V gene data show CDR1 as SGHTA and CDR2 as FQGTGA. There are 14 residues in the CDR3. As DNA, the CDR3 is TGTGCCAGCAGCTTACTAGCGGGAGGCAATGAGCAGTTCTTC. Translation: CASSLLAGGNEQFF.

CDR3 in amino acids: CASSLPLSGANVLTF. CDR3 DNA: TGTGCCAGCAGCTTGCCACTTTCTGGGGCCAACGTCCTGACTTTC. This chain joins TRBV5-4 and TRBJ2-6; D uncertain. CDR1 and CDR2 from the germline V gene are SGHNT and YYREEE (reference sequence). V was shortened by 1 base and J by 1 base, with 6 bases between the two germline ends. The CDR3 totals 15 residues.

The chain joins TRBV27 to TRBJ2-1; maybe TRBD2 (5 bases). Germline CDR1 reads MNHEY; CDR2 reads SMNVEV (reference sequence). CDR3 length: 15 residues. The V gene lost 3 bases and the J gene lost 0 bases, with 9 bases spanning the gap. Here the CDR3 DNA reads TGTGCCAGCAGTTTTCGGAGGAGCTCCTACAATGAGCAGTTCTTC. Translating it yields CASSFRRSSYNEQFF.

The rearrangement uses TRBV4-1 and TRBJ1-2, with 10 bases identical to TRBD1. The CDR3 sequence is 16 residues long. CDR1 MGHRA and CDR2 YSYEKL come from the germline V gene. Trimming cost V 3 bases and J 6 bases; bases outside gene matches: 10. DNA of the CDR3: TGCGCCAGCAGCCACACCGGGACAGGGGAGGAGGATGGCTACACCTTC. This gives the protein CASSHTGTGEEDGYTF.

The chain uses TRBV7-2 and TRBJ1-2; D possibly corresponds to TRBD1 (5 bases). Trimming took 1 base from V and 8 from J, leaving 5 bases between them. Germline assignment: CDR1 SGHTA and CDR2 FQGNSA. This CDR3 contains 11 residues. CDR3 in amino acids: CASSLGGGYTF. DNA for the CDR3: TGTGCCAGCAGCTTAGGGGGCGGCTACACCTTC.

The J gene is TRBJ2-7, the V gene TRBV7-9; TRBD1 is a possible D gene (7 bases). Germline-derived CDR1 and CDR2 are SEHNR and FQNEAQ (reference sequence). The V end lost 2 bases, the J end lost 5 bases, and 13 bases lay between the germline ends. CDR3 length equals 14 residues. CDR3 residues: CASSLNQGGDEQYF. The CDR3 region has the DNA TGTGCCAGCAGCTTAAATCAGGGGGGTGACGAGCAGTACTTC.

V is TRBV11-2 and J is TRBJ2-1, with TRBD2 matching over 9 bases. Germline-derived CDR1 and CDR2 are SGHAT and FQNNGV. Trimming cost V 3 bases and J 5 bases; bases outside gene matches: 2. The CDR3 runs 14 residues. CDR3 nucleotide sequence: TGTGCCAGCAGCTTCCGCGGGGGGGACAATGAGCAGTTCTTC. Residues: CASSFRGGDNEQFF.

V and J are TRBV2 and TRBJ1-4, with D possibly being TRBD1 (5 bases). V lost 7 bases, J lost 6 bases, and 6 bases lay in between. The CDR3 totals 11 residues. CDR1 SNHLY and CDR2 FYNNEI come from the germline V gene. In DNA, the CDR3 is TGTGCCAGCATCAGGGATGAAAAACTGTTTTTT. Translation: CASIRDEKLFF.

V usage is TRBV10-1 and J usage is TRBJ2-7, with a weak D call TRBD2 (6 bases). The V end was cut by 10 bases, the J end by 1 base, with 20 bases between. CDR1 is WNHNN and CDR2 is SYGVQD in the germline V gene (reference sequence). This CDR3 is 15 amino acids long. The CDR3 reads CATSDNLAASYEQYF. The CDR3, as DNA: TGCGCCACCTCCGACAATTTAGCGGCTTCCTACGAGCAGTACTTC.

The chain is built from TRBV2 and TRBJ2-1; 7 bases agree with TRBD2. V trimming: 4 bases; J trimming: 6 bases; junction bases outside the gene matches: 30. The CDR3 is made up of 22 amino acids. Germline V CDR1 and CDR2: SNHLY, FYNNEI. This CDR3 is CASSVIWIGLAETYLEGNEQFF. The CDR3 DNA sequence: TGTGCCAGCAGTGTAATATGGATCGGTCTAGCGGAGACCTACCTGGAGGGCAATGAGCAGTTCTTC.

The V gene is TRBV5-8, the J gene TRBJ1-5; unclear D gene. Germline CDR1 is SGHTS and CDR2 is YDEGEE. V dropped 4 bases and J dropped 5 bases, with 10 bases sitting between them. The CDR3 runs to 13 residues. The CDR3 loop is CASSTGRYQPQHF. CDR3 nucleotide sequence: TGTGCCAGCAGCACTGGGAGATATCAGCCCCAGCATTTT.

V usage is TRBV6-5 and J usage is TRBJ1-5; possible D gene TRBD1, 6 bases. Germline V gives CDR1 MNHEY, CDR2 SVGAGI. V was shortened by 5 bases and J by 1 base, with 12 bases between the two germline ends. This CDR3 contains 15 residues. The CDR3 coding sequence is TGTGCCAGCAGTCCCTCCAGGGGAAGCAATCAGCCCCAGCATTTT. Amino acids: CASSPSRGSNQPQHF.

The chain joins TRBV19 to TRBJ2-7, with D tentatively TRBD2 (6 bases). V was shortened by 6 bases and J by 2 bases, with 14 bases between the two germline ends. This CDR3 is built from 14 residues. Germline V gene sequence: CDR1 LNHDA, CDR2 SQIVND (reference sequence). This chain's CDR3 is CASSPGLRPYEQYF. CDR3 in DNA: TGTGCCAGTAGCCCGGGACTTCGCCCCTACGAGCAGTACTTC. Full variable domain (outside the CDR3, taken from reference TRBV19 and TRBJ2-7): DGGITQSPKYLFRKEGQNVTLSCEQNLNHDAMYWYRQDPGQGLRLIYYSQIVNDFQKGDIAEGYSVSREKKESFPLTVTSAQKNPTAFYLCASSPGLRPYEQYFGPGTRLTVT.

This chain links TRBV19 with TRBJ1-2; 7 nucleotides line up with TRBD1. The CDR3 is 13 residues long. Germline V gene sequence: CDR1 LNHDA, CDR2 SQIVND (reference sequence). The V and J ends lost 6 bases and 6 bases, in that order; junction bases with no gene match: 7. In DNA form, the CDR3 reads TGTGCCAGTAGACCGGGACAGTCCCATGGCTACACCTTC. Protein: CASRPGQSHGYTF.

The chain links TRBV10-3 to TRBJ2-5, with 10 bases identical to TRBD2. Germline assignment: CDR1 ENHRY and CDR2 SYGVKD. The CDR3 has 13 residues. Trimming at V came to 10 bases and at J to 5 bases, leaving 7 bases not matched to a gene. As DNA, the CDR3 is TGTGCCACGGGACTAGCGAGGGGGGAGACCCAGTACTTC. Amino acid sequence: CATGLARGETQYF.

The gene calls are TRBV27 and TRBJ1-1, with D possibly being TRBD1 (5 bases). V gave up 5 bases and J gave up 1 base, with 14 bases separating them. The CDR3 covers 15 residues. Per germline, CDR1 MNHEY and CDR2 SMNVEV (reference sequence). In DNA, the CDR3 is TGTGCCAGCAGTCCCTCGCCGACAGAGAACACTGAAGCTTTCTTT. It yields the protein CASSPSPTENTEAFF.

V is TRBV25-1 and J is TRBJ2-2; 9 bases match TRBD1. Germline assignment: CDR1 MGHDK and CDR2 SYGVNS. The J segment lost 5 bases and the V segment lost 4 bases, leaving 5 bases of the junction unmatched. The CDR3 is 15 residues long. CDR3 DNA sequence: TGTGCCAGCAGTGTGGGACAGGGAGGAACCGGGGAGCTGTTTTTT. This sequence encodes CASSVGQGGTGELFF.

This chain uses TRBV30 with TRBJ2-6; 10 bases are a match to TRBD1. The germline V gene encodes CDR1 GTSNPN and CDR2 SVGIG (reference sequence). The CDR3 is 17 residues long. V gave up 4 bases and J gave up 2 bases; unmatched junction bases: 8. The CDR3 DNA reads TGTGCCTGGATAAGGGACAGGGGCCCTCCTGGGGCCAACGTCCTGACTTTC. Translated, it gives CAWIRDRGPPGANVLTF.

The sample holds a few counts of this clone. This chain joins TRBV15 and TRBJ1-4; D may be TRBD1 (6 bases). The germline V and J ends were trimmed by 0 bases and 8 bases, with 10 bases remaining between them. The CDR3 contains 14 residues. Germline V lookup: CDR1 LNHNV, CDR2 YYDKDF (reference sequence). CDR3 sequence reads: CATSREGAREKLFF. CDR3 DNA: TGTGCCACCAGCAGAGAGGGGGCCAGGGAAAAACTGTTTTTT.

The chain recombines TRBV5-1 with TRBJ2-7; 8 bases line up with TRBD2. Germline CDR1 SGHRS, CDR2 YFSETQ. The trim removed 0 bases at V and 6 bases at J, leaving 8 bases unmatched. The CDR3 spans 15 residues. The CDR3, as DNA: TGCGCCAGCAGCTTGGGTCTCGGGGCGGGAGGCGAGCAGTACTTC. This sequence encodes CASSLGLGAGGEQYF.

The V call is TRBV11-2, the J call TRBJ1-1; 7 bases are a match to TRBD1. The CDR3 spans 15 residues. CDR1 is SGHAT and CDR2 is FQNNGV in the germline V gene. J gave up 5 bases and V 5 bases, and 11 bases lay outside the gene matches. Here the CDR3 DNA reads TGTGCCAGCAGCCCCCTGACAGGGCGAGGGACTGAAGCTTTCTTT. Translating it yields CASSPLTGRGTEAFF.